This TCR beta chain was recorded in a study of shared clonotypes between healthy human individuals. V was pared by 4 bases and J by 0 bases, with 3 bases of the junction left unmatched. The CDR3 has 15 amino acids. Germline CDR1 is SGHNT and CDR2 is YYREEE (reference sequence). The method was immunoSEQ multiplex PCR; TCRdb's version includes in-frame clones alone and lacks a portion of them. The repertoire consists of around 2.3 million clones, with 90% to 97% occurring once and the leading ten covering 0.1% to 0.15%. The sequence came from a man aged 18 to 29 in good health. The sequencing input was naive CD4+ T cells sorted from blood. Subset described: CD45RA+ positively selected. The rearrangement links TRBV5-4 to TRBJ2-2; 7 bases line up with TRBD2. The CDR3 spells CASSQAGTNTGELFF. The CDR3 nucleotides read TGTGCCAGCAGCCAAGCGGGAACGAACACCGGGGAGCTGTTTTTT.